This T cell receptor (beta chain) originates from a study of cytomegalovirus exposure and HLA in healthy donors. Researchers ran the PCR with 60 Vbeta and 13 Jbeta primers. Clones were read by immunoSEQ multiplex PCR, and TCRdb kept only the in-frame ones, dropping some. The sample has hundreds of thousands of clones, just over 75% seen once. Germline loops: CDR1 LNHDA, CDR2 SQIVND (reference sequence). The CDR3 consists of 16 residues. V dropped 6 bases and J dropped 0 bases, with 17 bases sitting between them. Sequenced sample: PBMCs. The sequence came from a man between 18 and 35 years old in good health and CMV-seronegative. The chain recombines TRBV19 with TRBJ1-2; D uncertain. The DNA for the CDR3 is TGTGCCAGTAGCCACCCGGGAAGGGAGTCTAACTATGGCTACACCTTC. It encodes CASSHPGRESNYGYTF.